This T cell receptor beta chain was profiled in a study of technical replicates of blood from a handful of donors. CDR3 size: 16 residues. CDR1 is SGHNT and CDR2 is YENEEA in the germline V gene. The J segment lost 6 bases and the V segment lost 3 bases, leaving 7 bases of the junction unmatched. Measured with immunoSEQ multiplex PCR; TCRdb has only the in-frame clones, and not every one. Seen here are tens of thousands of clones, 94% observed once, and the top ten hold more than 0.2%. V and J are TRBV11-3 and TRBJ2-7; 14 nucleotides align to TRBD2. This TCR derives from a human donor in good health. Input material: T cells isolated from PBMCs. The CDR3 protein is CASSLGLAGASVEQYF. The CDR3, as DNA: TGTGCCAGCAGCTTGGGACTAGCGGGAGCGTCGGTCGAGCAGTACTTC.